This is a list of T cell receptor beta chains from one sample in a study of blood T cell repertoires in COVID-19. The repertoire was sequenced with immunoSEQ multiplex PCR; TCRdb's copy has only in-frame clones and lacks some. This table holds fewer than 200,000 clones, almost 85% found once. Source material: peripheral blood. The source of these receptors is a man between 40 and 49 years old who had recovered from COVID-19. Both conserved end residues are part of each CDR3. Fields, in order: D gene, V gene, clone size, CDR3 length, J gene, CDR3 DNA, CDR3 protein. The D gene is left open where the match is weak. For some rows the clone size is stated as once, few or many, or as a class when expanded; others skip it.

TRBD1	TRBV18	-	13	TRBJ1-2	TGTGCCAGCTCACTACGGACAGGGAATGGCTACACCTTC	CASSLRTGNGYTF
TRBD1	TRBV7-2	once	17	TRBJ2-5	TGTGCCAGCAGCTTATCCGGGACAGGGGGCGGTTTGGAGACCCAGTACTTC	CASSLSGTGGGLETQYF
-	TRBV28	-	11	TRBJ2-3	TGTGCCAGCACTTCCTCAGATACGCAGTATTTT	CASTSSDTQYF
-	TRBV27	-	12	TRBJ2-2	TGTGCCGCGAGACAGAACACCGGGGAGCTGTTTTTT	CAARQNTGELFF
-	TRBV19	-	15	TRBJ2-5	TGTGCCAGTTCCCAACAGGGTTGGGGACAAGAGACCCAGTACTTC	CASSQQGWGQETQYF
TRBD1	TRBV14	-	16	TRBJ1-5	TGTGCCAGCAGCCAAGATGGAAGCAGGGGGAGTCAGCCCCAGCATTTT	CASSQDGSRGSQPQHF
TRBD2	TRBV30	-	16	TRBJ2-3	TGTGCCTGCTTCGCTAGCGGGAGGACTAGCACAGATACGCAGTATTTT	CACFASGRTSTDTQYF
-	TRBV7-2	-	13	TRBJ1-1	TGTGCCAGCAGCTCCGGCAGGGACACTGAAGCTTTCTTT	CASSSGRDTEAFF
-	TRBV19	few	16	TRBJ1-1	TGTGCCAGTAGTATTCGTCTAGGGAGTAGAACCCCTGAAGCTTTCTTT	CASSIRLGSRTPEAFF
-	TRBV11-2	-	17	TRBJ2-5	TGTGCCAGCAGCCAAATGAGAAGCGAAGAGGCAAAAGAGACCCAGTACTTC	CASSQMRSEEAKETQYF
-	TRBV6-5	-	13	TRBJ1-1	TGTGCCAGCAGTTACGGGAGGAACACTGAAGCTTTCTTT	CASSYGRNTEAFF
-	TRBV19	-	13	TRBJ2-1	TGTGCCAGTAGTATAGGGCAGGGAAATGAGCAGTTCTTC	CASSIGQGNEQFF
TRBD2	TRBV4-3	-	16	TRBJ2-3	TGCGCCAGCAGCCAAGTAGCGGGGGTATTCACAGATACGCAGTATTTT	CASSQVAGVFTDTQYF
TRBD1	TRBV24-1	-	15	TRBJ2-5	TGTGCCACCAGTGCGCGACAGGGGCTCCAAGAGACCCAGTACTTC	CATSARQGLQETQYF
TRBD2	TRBV18	few	15	TRBJ2-5	TGTGCCAGCTCACGGGCGACTAGCGGAGAAGAGACCCAGTACTTC	CASSRATSGEETQYF
TRBD1	TRBV6-2/TRBV6-3	-	15	TRBJ1-3	TGTGCCAGCAGCCGGGACAGCCTCTCTGGAAACACCATATATTTT	CASSRDSLSGNTIYF